These 11 T cell receptor beta chains originate from one sample sequenced in a study of molecular identifiers for immune sequencing clone quantification. TCRdb processed the PCR reads anew with MiXCR; each CDR3 protein has one entry. The table includes some 590,000 distinct CDR3 sequences, roughly 25% detected once. The sample was naive CD8+ T cells from blood, with Jurkat cell RNA spiked in. As for subset: FACS-sorted CD8+CD4-CCR7+CD45RA+ naive T cells. These receptors were obtained from a human donor in good health. Some libraries in this study had Jurkat cell RNA spiked in.

This clonotype came up once. J is TRBJ2-5 and V is TRBV12-2. TRBV12-2 corresponds to a pseudogene. CDR3 length: 14 amino acids. This CDR3 is CASRSQGDPETQYF. The CDR3 DNA is TGTGCAAGTCGTTCCCAGGGGGACCCAGAGACCCAGTACTTC.

The genes are TRBV13 and TRBJ2-7; 13 bases map to TRBD2. This CDR3 is built from 19 residues. V trimming: 2 bases; J trimming: 1 base; junction bases outside the gene matches: 11. CDR1 and CDR2 from the germline V gene are PRHDT and FYEKMQ (reference sequence). CDR3 nucleotide sequence: TGTGCCAGCAGCTTATCCGGACTAGCGGGAGTTCTGTTATCCTACGAGCAGTACTTC. The encoded protein is CASSLSGLAGVLLSYEQYF.

This clonotype was seen at least ten times. V gene TRBV6-5 combines with J gene TRBJ2-1; D ambiguous. Trimming took 5 bases from V and 1 from J, leaving 9 bases between them. CDR1 MNHEY and CDR2 SVGAGI come from the germline V gene. CDR3 length equals 14 residues. The CDR3 nucleotides read TGTGCCAGCAGTCCCGGTGGGTCCTACAATGAGCAGTTCTTC. It codes for CASSPGGSYNEQFF.

In the case of this clonotype: A much larger clone differs by one base, so this may be a read error. The chain employs TRBV7-6 and TRBJ2-3; tentative D call: TRBD2 (6 bases). CDR3 length: 16 amino acids. V lost 2 bases, J lost 3 bases, and 15 bases lay in between. CDR1 is SGHVS and CDR2 is FNYEAQ in the germline V gene. CDR3 region: CASSLRTNGETDTQYF. The CDR3 coding sequence is TGTGCCAGCAGCTTAAGGACTAACGGGGAAACAGATACGCAGTATTTT.

The chain combines TRBV6-1 with TRBJ1-4; the D is unclear. With 6 bases removed from V and 8 bases from J, the gap between germline ends came to 7 bases. Germline V gives CDR1 MNHNS, CDR2 SASEGT. CDR3 length equals 11 residues. The CDR3 sequence: CASREGEKLFF. CDR3 DNA sequence: TGTGCCAGCAGGGAGGGCGAAAAACTGTTTTTT.

Remarks on this clonotype: A much larger clone sits a single nucleotide away, making a read error possible. This sequence joins TRBV20-1 and TRBJ1-1; D possibly corresponds to TRBD1 (6 bases). Germline CDR1 and CDR2: DFQATT and SNEGSKA (reference sequence). The CDR3 runs 14 residues. The CDR3: CSARGSSGETETFF. The DNA for the CDR3 is TGCAGTGCTAGAGGCTCCTCAGGGGAGACTGAAACTTTCTTT.

The chain combines TRBV11-2 with TRBJ2-3, with 7 bases lining up with TRBD1. The V gene's germline CDR1 is SGHAT and CDR2 FQNNGV. The CDR3 runs to 16 residues. V dropped 3 bases and J dropped 4; count of bases not matched to a gene: 10. The CDR3 reads CASSFGQVEVADTQYF. The DNA for the CDR3 is TGTGCCAGCAGCTTCGGACAGGTGGAGGTGGCAGATACGCAGTATTTT.

V is TRBV4-2 and J is TRBJ2-3; 8 positions match TRBD2. The CDR3 has 16 amino acids. Trimming at V came to 1 base and at J to 2 bases, leaving 5 bases not matched to a gene. Germline CDR1 reads LGHNA; CDR2 reads YNFKEQ. The DNA for the CDR3 is TGTGCCAGCAGCCAAGTGGCTAGCGGGCCCACAGATACGCAGTATTTT. It codes for CASSQVASGPTDTQYF.

About this clonotype: Its ends do not fully match the called genes, so a read error is possible. The J gene is TRBJ2-3, the V gene TRBV14, with 9 bases identical to TRBD2. This CDR3 spans 17 amino acids. Germline assignment: CDR1 SGHDN and CDR2 FVKESK. CDR3 region: CASSQQAGTSWTETQYF. The CDR3 nucleotides are TGTGCCAGCAGCCAGCAAGCCGGGACTAGCTGGACAGAAACGCAGTATTTT.

The sample holds a few counts of this clonotype. This chain joins TRBV29-1 and TRBJ2-1; 9 nucleotides agree with TRBD2. This CDR3 is 13 amino acids long. Trimming took 3 bases from V and 9 from J; bases not matched to a gene: 6. Germline-derived CDR1 and CDR2 are SQVTM and ANQGSEA. The CDR3 DNA follows: TGCAGCGTTGAGGCGGGAGGGTATCTTGAGCAGTTCTTC. Translated: CSVEAGGYLEQFF.

There are a few counts of this clonotype. The rearrangement joins TRBV5-8 to TRBJ1-2; the D gene is possibly TRBD1 (6 bases). The CDR3 is made up of 15 amino acids. V was clipped by 0 bases and J by 0 bases, with 9 bases between them. Germline V gene data show CDR1 as SGHTS and CDR2 as YDEGEE. In DNA, the CDR3 is TGTGCCAGCAGCTTGGGGTCAGGGGCTAACTATGGCTACACCTTC. It is translated as CASSLGSGANYGYTF.